These 22 T cell receptor beta chains were sequenced from one sample in a study of blood T cell repertoires in COVID-19. Libraries were prepared by immunoSEQ multiplex PCR; TCRdb keeps only in-frame clonotypes and omits some of them. The data show 250,000 to 350,000 clones, around 91% seen once. Sequences were obtained from peripheral blood. The receptors shown here come from an older woman with acute or convalescent COVID-19.

The rearrangement uses TRBV3-1 (or the pseudogene TRBV3-2) and TRBJ2-1; D is undetermined. This CDR3 region has 18 residues. Between the trimmed V and J ends, which lost 3 bases and 6 bases, there was a span of 24 bases. Germline values: CDR1 LGHDT, CDR2 YNNKEL (reference sequence). The CDR3 region is CASSQVHHGLKRSNEQFF. CDR3 DNA sequence: TGTGCCAGCAGCCAGGTTCACCACGGTCTAAAAAGGAGCAATGAGCAGTTCTTC.

The CDR3 DNA is TGTGCCAGCACCGGAGGAAGAACGTCCTCATTCTACACCTTC. Translating it yields CASTGGRTSSFYTF. The J gene is TRBJ1-2, the V gene TRBV2; no clear D. The CDR3 loop spans 14 amino acids. Germline V lookup: CDR1 SNHLY, CDR2 FYNNEI. V was clipped by 7 bases and J by 10 bases, with 22 bases between them. The whole variable domain, remainder taken from reference TRBV2 and TRBJ1-2, is EPEVTQTPSHQVTQMGQEVILRCVPISNHLYFYWYRQILGQKVEFLVSFYNNEISEKSEIFDDQFSVERPDGSNFTLKIRSTKLEDSAMYFCASTGGRTSSFYTFGSGTRLTVV.

The chain links TRBV2 to TRBJ1-3, with 8 bases lining up with TRBD1. Germline V gives CDR1 SNHLY, CDR2 FYNNEI. The CDR3 covers 15 residues. V dropped 6 bases and J dropped 2; count of bases not matched to a gene: 6. CDR3 sequence reads: CASSVDRVPGNTIYF. The CDR3, as DNA: TGTGCCAGCAGCGTGGACAGGGTCCCTGGAAACACCATATATTTT.

The rearrangement links TRBV10-3 to TRBJ1-2; possible D gene TRBD1, 6 bases. CDR1 is ENHRY, CDR2 SYGVKD, per germline. The length of the CDR3 is 13 residues. Deletions cut 3 bases from V and 7 bases from J, with 12 bases between. The DNA for the CDR3 is TGTGCCATCAGTGAAGGGACAATTAGTGGCTACACCTTC. It codes for CAISEGTISGYTF.

The chain is built from TRBV25-1 and TRBJ2-2, with 9 bases fitting TRBD1. The CDR3 totals 14 residues. J lost 7 bases, V lost 5 bases, and 5 bases had no gene match. Germline values: CDR1 MGHDK, CDR2 SYGVNS. The CDR3 DNA reads as TGTGCCAGCAGTTTACAGGGGGCCGGCGGGGAGCTGTTTTTT. Its translation is CASSLQGAGGELFF.

The chain is built from TRBV7-2 and TRBJ2-7, with D hard to call. In germline, CDR1 is SGHTA, CDR2 FQGNSA. The CDR3 spans 14 residues. With 4 bases removed from V and 0 bases from J, the gap between germline ends came to 10 bases. This CDR3 is CASSYRVGSYEQYF. In nucleotides, the CDR3 is TGTGCCAGCAGCTACCGCGTCGGCTCCTACGAGCAGTACTTC.

In this sample, this clone turned up a few times. This chain uses TRBV7-9 with TRBJ1-5, with 8 nucleotides matching TRBD1. The CDR3 is 15 residues long. V was pared by 1 base and J by 6 bases, with 5 bases of the junction left unmatched. Germline V CDR1 and CDR2: SEHNR, FQNEAQ (reference sequence). The CDR3 reads CASSLGGQGAQPQHF. CDR3 coding DNA: TGTGCCAGCAGCTTAGGAGGACAGGGAGCTCAGCCCCAGCATTTT.

The chain combines TRBV5-5 with TRBJ1-4, with D possibly matching TRBD1 (6 bases). Per germline, CDR1 SGHKS and CDR2 YYEKEE (reference sequence). V shed 4 bases and J shed 8 bases, with 15 bases lying between them. The CDR3 extends over 14 amino acids. In DNA form, the CDR3 reads TGTGCCAGCAGCCCGGGACCTAGGGGGGAAAAACTGTTTTTT. Translated, it gives CASSPGPRGEKLFF.

V usage is TRBV7-8 and J usage is TRBJ1-3; 8 bases match TRBD1. The V and J ends lost 5 bases and 4 bases, in that order; junction bases with no gene match: 7. The CDR3 loop spans 15 amino acids. Looked up from germline, CDR1 is SGHVS and CDR2 is FQNEAQ. CDR3: CASSPGQGWGNTIYF. CDR3 in DNA: TGTGCCAGCAGCCCCGGACAGGGATGGGGAAACACCATATATTTT.

This chain joins TRBV9 and TRBJ1-3; 8 bases align to TRBD1. The ends lost 4 bases at V and 0 bases at J; junction bases unmatched: 6. This CDR3 is 16 amino acids long. Germline CDR1 SGDLS, CDR2 YYNGEE. The CDR3 DNA reads as TGTGCCAGCAGCTACAGACAGGGGTACTCTGGAAACACCATATATTTT. Encoded protein: CASSYRQGYSGNTIYF.

The genes are TRBV19 and TRBJ2-7, with a weak D call TRBD1 (6 bases). Germline V gene sequence: CDR1 LNHDA, CDR2 SQIVND (reference sequence). V lost 5 bases and J 4 bases, leaving 15 bases between the germline ends. This CDR3 contains 14 residues. The CDR3 reads CASSPRQARYEQYF. In DNA, the CDR3 is TGTGCCAGTAGTCCCAGACAGGCTCGATACGAGCAGTACTTC. Full variable domain (outside the CDR3, taken from reference TRBV19 and TRBJ2-7): DGGITQSPKYLFRKEGQNVTLSCEQNLNHDAMYWYRQDPGQGLRLIYYSQIVNDFQKGDIAEGYSVSREKKESFPLTVTSAQKNPTAFYLCASSPRQARYEQYFGPGTRLTVT.

Of note for this clone: One end of the junction is discordant with germline, which a read error may explain. The V gene is TRBV28, the J gene TRBJ2-7, with D hard to call. The germline V gene encodes CDR1 MDHEN and CDR2 SYDVKM. CDR3 length: 15 residues. The CDR3, as DNA: TGTGCGAGCACACCGTTTCCCGGAGATAACTACGAGCAGTACTTC. Protein product: CASTPFPGDNYEQYF.

The chain has TRBV6-2 or TRBV6-3 and TRBJ2-1; TRBD2 agrees at 14 bases. Germline CDR1 reads MNHEY; CDR2 reads SVGEGT. The CDR3 totals 15 residues. V lost 4 bases to trimming and J lost 9 bases; unmatched junction nucleotides: 5. Written as DNA, the CDR3 is TGTGCCAGCAGTTCGGGACTAGCGGGAGTGTCTGAGCAGTTCTTC. It specifies CASSSGLAGVSEQFF.

This clone has a single count. The chain recombines TRBV5-1 with TRBJ1-5; D perhaps matches TRBD1 (5 bases). Trimming cost V 5 bases and J 5 bases, with 14 bases left between them. Germline V gene lookup returns CDR1 SGHRS and CDR2 YFSETQ. The CDR3 consists of 14 residues. The CDR3 loop is CASSPNGDYQPQHF. Here the CDR3 DNA reads TGCGCCAGCAGTCCAAACGGGGACTATCAGCCCCAGCATTTT.

This chain connects TRBV7-2 to TRBJ1-1; a weak D match, TRBD1 (6 bases). With 6 bases removed from V and 11 bases from J, the gap between germline ends came to 16 bases. The CDR3 is 12 amino acids. Germline CDR1 reads SGHTA; CDR2 reads FQGNSA. The CDR3 region has the DNA TGTGCCAGCAGACATAGGGACACCGGGGCTTTCTTT. Amino acid sequence: CASRHRDTGAFF.

The gene calls are TRBV3-1 (or the pseudogene TRBV3-2) and TRBJ2-5; maybe TRBD2 (7 bases). Germline CDR1 LGHDT, CDR2 YNNKEL (reference sequence). The CDR3 covers 14 residues. The V gene lost 0 bases and the J gene lost 5 bases, with 10 bases spanning the gap. The CDR3 nucleotides are TGTGCCAGCAGCCAAGAAACGGGGGGCGAGACCCAGTACTTC. The encoded protein is CASSQETGGETQYF.

This clone was recorded once. This chain joins TRBV4-3 and TRBJ1-1; 8 bases line up with TRBD1. Germline V gene lookup returns CDR1 LGHNA and CDR2 YSLEER. V shed 2 bases and J 5 bases; nucleotides not matched to a gene: 10. The CDR3 consists of 16 residues. CDR3 region: CASSQRVQGARTEAFF. For the CDR3, the DNA is TGCGCCAGCAGCCAAAGGGTCCAGGGGGCGAGGACTGAAGCTTTCTTT.

The table lists this clone with a few counts. This chain connects TRBV6-5 to TRBJ2-5; 7 bases are shared with TRBD2. The CDR3 loop spans 14 amino acids. Germline assignment: CDR1 MNHEY and CDR2 SVGAGI. The ends lost 11 bases at V and 5 bases at J; junction bases unmatched: 14. CDR3 amino acids: CAVSTGGLRETQYF. The CDR3 DNA sequence: TGTGCCGTATCCACGGGGGGACTACGGGAGACCCAGTACTTC.

The V and J genes are TRBV6-6 and TRBJ1-4, with D possibly being TRBD1 (6 bases). Germline CDR1 and CDR2: MNHNY and SVGAGI (reference sequence). Trimming shortened V by 6 bases and J by 4 bases, and 12 bases separated the two germline ends. The CDR3 is 14 amino acids. CDR3 DNA: TGTGCCAGCAGATTTGGACAGATTAATGAAAAACTGTTTTTT. It translates to CASRFGQINEKLFF.

The chain couples TRBV27 to TRBJ2-7, with TRBD2 matching over 7 bases. The length of the CDR3 is 14 residues. The trim removed 5 bases at V and 5 bases at J, leaving 9 bases unmatched. Germline V gene sequence: CDR1 MNHEY, CDR2 SMNVEV (reference sequence). DNA of the CDR3: TGTGCCAGCAGTCCCAGGACTAGGAGCCACGAGCAGTACTTC. Translating it yields CASSPRTRSHEQYF.

The genes are TRBV6-2 or TRBV6-3 and TRBJ2-3; no clear D. V was shortened by 7 bases and J by 2 bases, with 13 bases between the two germline ends. From germline, CDR1 is MNHEY and CDR2 SVGEGT. The CDR3 length is 14 residues. The CDR3 DNA follows: TGTGCCAGCATCCCCAGGTTCCACACAGATACGCAGTATTTT. Amino acid sequence: CASIPRFHTDTQYF.

V and J are TRBV5-4 and TRBJ1-1; D is unresolved. Germline CDR1 and CDR2: SGHNT and YYREEE (reference sequence). V was trimmed by 6 bases and J by 2 bases, leaving 11 bases between them. CDR3 length: 13 residues. The CDR3: CASMRASNTEAFF. Written as DNA, the CDR3 is TGTGCCAGCATGCGGGCAAGCAACACTGAAGCTTTCTTT.